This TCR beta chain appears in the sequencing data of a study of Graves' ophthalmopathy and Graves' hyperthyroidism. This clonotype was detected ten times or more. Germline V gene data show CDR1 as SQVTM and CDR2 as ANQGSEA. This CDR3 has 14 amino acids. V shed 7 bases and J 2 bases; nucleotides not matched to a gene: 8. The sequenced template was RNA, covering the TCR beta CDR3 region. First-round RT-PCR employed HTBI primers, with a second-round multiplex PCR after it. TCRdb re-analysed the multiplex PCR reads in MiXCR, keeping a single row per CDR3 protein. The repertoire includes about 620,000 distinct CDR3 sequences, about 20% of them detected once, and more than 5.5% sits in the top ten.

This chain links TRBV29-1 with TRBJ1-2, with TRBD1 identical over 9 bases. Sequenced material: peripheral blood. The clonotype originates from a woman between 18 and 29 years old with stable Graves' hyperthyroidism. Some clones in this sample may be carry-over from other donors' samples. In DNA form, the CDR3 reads TGCAGCGCGACGGGACAGGGAACGAACTATGGCTACACCTTC. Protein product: CSATGQGTNYGYTF.